This is a list of T cell receptor beta chains from one sample in a study of blood T cell repertoires in COVID-19. The assay was immunoSEQ multiplex PCR, and TCRdb's table has in-frame clones only and misses some. Of over 600,000 clones listed, 75% to 90% were seen once; the top ten hold over 0.2%. The sample was peripheral blood. Every receptor here comes from a woman aged 18 to 35 with acute or convalescent COVID-19. Both conserved end residues are trimmed from each CDR3.

CDR3aa: ASSRGGQGIHEQY
v_gene: TRBV9
j_gene: TRBJ2-7

CDR3aa: ASKGGRGGYT
v_gene: TRBV28
j_gene: TRBJ1-2

CDR3aa: ASSLVPSSGNTIY
v_gene: TRBV7-3
j_gene: TRBJ1-3

CDR3aa: ASSSQGQGGYGYT
v_gene: TRBV3-1/TRBV3-2
j_gene: TRBJ1-2

CDR3aa: SVTGGTNYGYT
v_gene: TRBV29-1
j_gene: TRBJ1-2

CDR3aa: SVEGGRGTEAF
v_gene: TRBV29-1
j_gene: TRBJ1-1

CDR3aa: ASSFAGPDNSPLH
v_gene: TRBV5-4
j_gene: TRBJ1-6

CDR3aa: ATSDAGQGTDQPQH
v_gene: TRBV24-1
j_gene: TRBJ1-5

CDR3aa: ATAGAWIDTIY
v_gene: TRBV25-1
j_gene: TRBJ1-3

CDR3aa: ASSKGRGAVGEQY
v_gene: TRBV5-4
j_gene: TRBJ2-7

CDR3aa: ASPRGYGYT
v_gene: TRBV12-3/TRBV12-4
j_gene: TRBJ1-2

CDR3aa: ASSQDPGQGNHEQY
v_gene: TRBV14
j_gene: TRBJ2-7

CDR3aa: ATEDGLFTEAF
v_gene: TRBV6-5
j_gene: TRBJ1-1

CDR3aa: ASSFSASSYEQY
v_gene: TRBV5-1
j_gene: TRBJ2-7

CDR3aa: ASSIWAHGDNSPLH
v_gene: TRBV19
j_gene: TRBJ1-6

CDR3aa: ATHPGTASTDTQY
v_gene: TRBV24-1
j_gene: TRBJ2-3

CDR3aa: ASSPDQGARNEQF
v_gene: TRBV11-3
j_gene: TRBJ2-1

CDR3aa: ASSDGYGGDTQY
v_gene: TRBV6-4
j_gene: TRBJ2-3

CDR3aa: ASSTRLDRLGDEQY
v_gene: TRBV11-2
j_gene: TRBJ2-7

CDR3aa: ASSSPGQLSTEAF
v_gene: TRBV5-8
j_gene: TRBJ1-1

CDR3aa: ASTRQGAQSGYT
v_gene: TRBV19
j_gene: TRBJ1-2

CDR3aa: ASSSDRDLWAQY
v_gene: TRBV5-1
j_gene: TRBJ2-5

CDR3aa: ASSPGTGNQPQH
v_gene: TRBV3-1/TRBV3-2
j_gene: TRBJ1-5

CDR3aa: ASSQGRELLF
v_gene: TRBV3-1/TRBV3-2
j_gene: TRBJ1-4

CDR3aa: ASSLRDRASGYT
v_gene: TRBV6-5
j_gene: TRBJ1-2

CDR3aa: AWSDGGGTEAF
v_gene: TRBV30
j_gene: TRBJ1-1

CDR3aa: ASSFDGDYEQY
v_gene: TRBV5-1
j_gene: TRBJ2-7